The 4 T cell receptor beta chains reported below all come from one sample, sequenced in a study of shared clonotypes between healthy human individuals. The repertoire was sequenced with immunoSEQ multiplex PCR; TCRdb's copy has only in-frame clones and lacks some. Here the sample spans roughly 400,000 clones, around 96% being singletons. The sample consisted of memory CD8+ T cells sorted from blood. Subset specified: CD45RO+ cells pooled with CCR7-negative TemRA cells. All receptors come from a man younger than 45 in good health.

This chain uses TRBV5-3 with TRBJ1-3, with 11 bases matching TRBD1. TRBV5-3 qualifies as an ORF whose function is uncertain. Trimming at V came to 4 bases and at J to 1 base, leaving 4 bases not matched to a gene. This CDR3 is built from 16 residues. The CDR3 nucleotides are TGTGCCAGAAGCGCCGGGACAGGGGGGTCTGGAAACACCATATATTTT. Its protein product is CARSAGTGGSGNTIYF.

The chain's CDR3 is CASSKVGGCSGNTIYF. CDR3 nucleotide sequence: TGTGCCAGCAGCAAAGTAGGGGGGTGCTCTGGAAACACCATATATTTT. V and J are TRBV21-1 and TRBJ1-3. TRBV21-1 is a pseudogene segment. This CDR3 is built from 16 residues.

The chain links TRBV10-1 to TRBJ2-7; 9 bases line up with TRBD1. The CDR3 covers 15 residues. Germline-derived CDR1 and CDR2 are WNHNN and SYGVQD (reference sequence). Trimming at V came to 3 bases and at J to 1 base, leaving 4 bases not matched to a gene. This CDR3 reads CASSDPGTGSYEQYF. CDR3 nucleotides: TGCGCCAGCAGTGACCCCGGGACAGGGTCCTACGAGCAGTACTTC.

The CDR3 nucleotides read TGTGCCACCAGCAGAGATCTGACAGTGGGCTCTGGGGCCAACGTCCTGACTTTC. Its translation: CATSRDLTVGSGANVLTF. The J gene is TRBJ2-6, the V gene TRBV15; D perhaps matches TRBD1 (5 bases). Trimming cost V 0 bases and J 0 bases, with 12 bases left between them. Germline CDR1 and CDR2: LNHNV and YYDKDF (reference sequence). The CDR3 runs to 18 residues.